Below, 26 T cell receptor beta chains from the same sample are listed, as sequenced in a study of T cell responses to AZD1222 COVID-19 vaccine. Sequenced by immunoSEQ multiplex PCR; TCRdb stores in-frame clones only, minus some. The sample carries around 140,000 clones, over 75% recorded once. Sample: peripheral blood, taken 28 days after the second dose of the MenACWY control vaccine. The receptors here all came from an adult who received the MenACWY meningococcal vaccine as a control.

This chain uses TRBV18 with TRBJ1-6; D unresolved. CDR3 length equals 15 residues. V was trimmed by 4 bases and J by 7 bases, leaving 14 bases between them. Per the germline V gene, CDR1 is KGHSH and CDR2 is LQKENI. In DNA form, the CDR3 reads TGTGCCAGCTCACTGTCCGGGTCAATAAATTCACCCCTCCACTTT. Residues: CASSLSGSINSPLHF.

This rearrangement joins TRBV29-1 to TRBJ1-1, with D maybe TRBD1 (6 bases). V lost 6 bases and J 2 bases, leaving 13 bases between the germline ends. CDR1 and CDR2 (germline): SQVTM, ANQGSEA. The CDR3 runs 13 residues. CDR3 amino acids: CSVYWTANTEAFF. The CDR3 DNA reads TGCAGCGTCTACTGGACAGCAAACACTGAAGCTTTCTTT.

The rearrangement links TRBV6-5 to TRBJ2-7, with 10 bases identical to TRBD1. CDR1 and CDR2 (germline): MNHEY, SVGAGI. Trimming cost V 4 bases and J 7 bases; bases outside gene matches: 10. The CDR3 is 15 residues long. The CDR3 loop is CASSSRQGARGEQYF. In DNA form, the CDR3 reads TGTGCCAGCAGTTCCAGACAGGGGGCGCGGGGAGAGCAGTACTTC.

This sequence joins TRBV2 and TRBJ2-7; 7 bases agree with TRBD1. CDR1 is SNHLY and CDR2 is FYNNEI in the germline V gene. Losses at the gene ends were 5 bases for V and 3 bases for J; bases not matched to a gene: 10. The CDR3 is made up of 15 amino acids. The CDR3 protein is CASSNTGTENYEQYF. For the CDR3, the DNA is TGTGCCAGCAGTAATACCGGGACAGAGAACTACGAGCAGTACTTC.

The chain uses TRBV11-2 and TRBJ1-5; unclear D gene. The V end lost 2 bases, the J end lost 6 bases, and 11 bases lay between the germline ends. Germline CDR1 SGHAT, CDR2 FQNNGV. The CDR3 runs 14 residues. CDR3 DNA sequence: TGTGCCAGCAGCTTATTCGGGCGGGCTCAGCCCCAGCATTTT. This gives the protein CASSLFGRAQPQHF.

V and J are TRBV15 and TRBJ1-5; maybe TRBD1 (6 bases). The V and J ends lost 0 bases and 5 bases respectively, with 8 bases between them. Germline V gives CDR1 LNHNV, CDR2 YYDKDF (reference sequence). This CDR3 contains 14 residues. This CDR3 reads CATSRDQGHQPQHF. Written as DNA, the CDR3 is TGTGCCACCAGCAGAGATCAGGGGCATCAGCCCCAGCATTTT.

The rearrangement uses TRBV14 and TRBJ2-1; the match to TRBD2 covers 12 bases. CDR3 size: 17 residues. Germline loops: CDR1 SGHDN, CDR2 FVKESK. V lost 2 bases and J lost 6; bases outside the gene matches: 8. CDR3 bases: TGTGCCAGCAGCCAACGGCTAGCGGGGGGGCTGGGCAATGAGCAGTTCTTC. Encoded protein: CASSQRLAGGLGNEQFF.

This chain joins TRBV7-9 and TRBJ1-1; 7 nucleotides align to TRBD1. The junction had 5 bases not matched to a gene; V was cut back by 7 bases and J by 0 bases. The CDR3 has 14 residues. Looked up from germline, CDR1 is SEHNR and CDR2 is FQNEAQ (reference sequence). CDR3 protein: CASNKDRVNTEAFF. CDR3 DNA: TGTGCCAGCAACAAAGACAGGGTGAACACTGAAGCTTTCTTT. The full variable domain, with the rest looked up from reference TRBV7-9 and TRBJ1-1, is DTGVSQNPRHKITKRGQNVTFRCDPISEHNRLYWYRQTLGQGPEFLTYFQNEAQLEKSRLLSDRFSAERPKGSFSTLEIQRTEQGDSAMYLCASNKDRVNTEAFFGQGTRLTVV.

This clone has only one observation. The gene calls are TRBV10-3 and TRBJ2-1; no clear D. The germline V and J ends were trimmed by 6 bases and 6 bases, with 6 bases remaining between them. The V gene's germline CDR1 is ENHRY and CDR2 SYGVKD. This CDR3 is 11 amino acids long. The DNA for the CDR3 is TGTGCCATCAGCGAGAGCAATGAGCAGTTCTTC. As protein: CAISESNEQFF.

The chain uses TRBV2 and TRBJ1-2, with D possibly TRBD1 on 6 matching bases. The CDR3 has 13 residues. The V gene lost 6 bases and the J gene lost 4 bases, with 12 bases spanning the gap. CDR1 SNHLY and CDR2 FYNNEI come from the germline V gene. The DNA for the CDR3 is TGTGCCAGCAGACTACAACAGGGCTATGGCTACACCTTC. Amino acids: CASRLQQGYGYTF.

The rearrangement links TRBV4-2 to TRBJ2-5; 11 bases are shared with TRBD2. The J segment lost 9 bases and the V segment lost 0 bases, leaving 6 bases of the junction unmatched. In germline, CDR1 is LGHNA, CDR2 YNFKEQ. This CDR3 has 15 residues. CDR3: CASSQERLAGGPQYF. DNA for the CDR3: TGTGCCAGCAGCCAAGAAAGGCTAGCGGGGGGCCCCCAGTACTTC.

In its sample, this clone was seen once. CDR3 sequence reads: CASSHNDEQYF. The CDR3 DNA reads as TGTGCCAGCAGCCACAACGACGAGCAGTACTTC. This chain links TRBV6-2 or TRBV6-3 with TRBJ2-7; D unclear. The V gene lost 6 bases and the J gene lost 5 bases, with 8 bases spanning the gap. From germline, CDR1 is MNHEY and CDR2 SVGEGT. This CDR3 is built from 11 residues.

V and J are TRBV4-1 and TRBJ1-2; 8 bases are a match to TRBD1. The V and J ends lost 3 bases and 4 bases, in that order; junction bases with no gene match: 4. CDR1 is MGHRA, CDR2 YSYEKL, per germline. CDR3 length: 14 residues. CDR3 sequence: CASSHGQGSYGYTF. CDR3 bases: TGCGCCAGCAGCCATGGACAGGGTAGCTATGGCTACACCTTC.

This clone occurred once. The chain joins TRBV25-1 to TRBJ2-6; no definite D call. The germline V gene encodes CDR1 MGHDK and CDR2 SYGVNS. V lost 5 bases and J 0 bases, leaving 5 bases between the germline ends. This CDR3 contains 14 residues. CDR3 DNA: TGTGCCAGCAGTCCCCCCTCTGGGGCCAACGTCCTGACTTTC. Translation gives CASSPPSGANVLTF.

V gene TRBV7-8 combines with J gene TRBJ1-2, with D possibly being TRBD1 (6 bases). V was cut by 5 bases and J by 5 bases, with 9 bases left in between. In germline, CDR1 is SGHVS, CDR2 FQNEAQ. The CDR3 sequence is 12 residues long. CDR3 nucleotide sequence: TGTGCCAGCAGCCCCCAGGGGTATGGCTACACCTTC. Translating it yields CASSPQGYGYTF.

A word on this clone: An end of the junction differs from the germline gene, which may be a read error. CDR3 DNA sequence: TGTGCCAGCACCTTGGGGGGGACCAATTCACCCCTCCACTTT. It encodes CASTLGGTNSPLHF. The chain employs TRBV5-8 and TRBJ1-6; a weak D match, TRBD1 (5 bases). Germline assignment: CDR1 SGHTS and CDR2 YDEGEE. CDR3 length equals 14 residues. The whole variable domain, filled in from reference TRBV5-8 and TRBJ1-6, reads EAGVTQSPTHLIKTRGQQATLRCSPISGHTSVYWYQQALGLGLQFLLWYDEGEERNRGNFPPRFSGRQFPNYSSELNVNALELEDSALYLCASTLGGTNSPLHFGNGTRLTVT.

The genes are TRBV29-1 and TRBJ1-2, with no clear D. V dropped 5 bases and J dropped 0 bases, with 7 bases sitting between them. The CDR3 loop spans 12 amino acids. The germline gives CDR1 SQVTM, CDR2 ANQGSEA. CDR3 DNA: TGCAGCGTTCGGGTAGCTAACTATGGCTACACCTTC. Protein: CSVRVANYGYTF.

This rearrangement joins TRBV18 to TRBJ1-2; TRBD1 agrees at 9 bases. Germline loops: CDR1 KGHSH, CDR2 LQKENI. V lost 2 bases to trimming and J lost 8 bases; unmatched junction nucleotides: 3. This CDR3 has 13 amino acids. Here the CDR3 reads CASSPGTGQGYTF. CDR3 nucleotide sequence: TGTGCCAGCTCACCAGGGACAGGGCAGGGCTACACCTTC.

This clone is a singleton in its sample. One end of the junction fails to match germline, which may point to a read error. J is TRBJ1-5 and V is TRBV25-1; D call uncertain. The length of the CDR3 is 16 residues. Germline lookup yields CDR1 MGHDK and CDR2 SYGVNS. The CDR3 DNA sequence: TGTGCCAGCAGTGAATCCGCCAGCTTGAGCAATCAGCCCCAGCACTTT. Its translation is CASSESASLSNQPQHF.

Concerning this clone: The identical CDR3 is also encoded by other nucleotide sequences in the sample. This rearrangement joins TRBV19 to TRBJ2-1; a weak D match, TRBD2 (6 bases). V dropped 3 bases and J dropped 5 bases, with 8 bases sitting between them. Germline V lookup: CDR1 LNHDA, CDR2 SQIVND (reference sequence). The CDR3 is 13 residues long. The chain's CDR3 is CASSMGTDNEQFF. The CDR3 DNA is TGTGCCAGTAGTATGGGGACTGACAATGAGCAGTTCTTC.

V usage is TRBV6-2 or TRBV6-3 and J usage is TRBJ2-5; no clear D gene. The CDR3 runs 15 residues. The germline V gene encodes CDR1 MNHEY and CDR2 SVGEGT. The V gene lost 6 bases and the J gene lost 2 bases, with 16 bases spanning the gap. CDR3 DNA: TGTGCCAGCAGCGGGCTCCGTCCATGGCAAGAGACCCAGTACTTC. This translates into CASSGLRPWQETQYF.

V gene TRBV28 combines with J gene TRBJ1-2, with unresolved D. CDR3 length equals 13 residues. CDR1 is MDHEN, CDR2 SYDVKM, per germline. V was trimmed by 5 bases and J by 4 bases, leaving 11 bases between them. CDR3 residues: CASSPTDFYGYTF. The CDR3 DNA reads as TGTGCCAGCAGTCCGACGGATTTCTATGGCTACACCTTC.

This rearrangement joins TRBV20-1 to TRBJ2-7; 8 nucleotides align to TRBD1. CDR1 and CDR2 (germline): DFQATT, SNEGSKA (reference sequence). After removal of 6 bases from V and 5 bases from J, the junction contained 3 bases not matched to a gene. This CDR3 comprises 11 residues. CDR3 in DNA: TGCAGTGCCCGACAGGGGAACGAGCAGTACTTC. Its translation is CSARQGNEQYF.

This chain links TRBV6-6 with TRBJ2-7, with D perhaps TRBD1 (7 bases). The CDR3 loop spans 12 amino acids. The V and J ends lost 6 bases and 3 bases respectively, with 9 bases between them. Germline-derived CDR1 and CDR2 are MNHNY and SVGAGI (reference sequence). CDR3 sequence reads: CASRQGGYEQYF. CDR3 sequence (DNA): TGTGCCAGCAGGCAGGGGGGCTACGAGCAGTACTTC.

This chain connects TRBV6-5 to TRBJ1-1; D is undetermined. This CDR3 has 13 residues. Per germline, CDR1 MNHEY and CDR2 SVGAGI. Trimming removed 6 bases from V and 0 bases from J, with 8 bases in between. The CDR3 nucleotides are TGTGCCAGCAGCTCCCACTTGAACACTGAAGCTTTCTTT. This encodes CASSSHLNTEAFF.

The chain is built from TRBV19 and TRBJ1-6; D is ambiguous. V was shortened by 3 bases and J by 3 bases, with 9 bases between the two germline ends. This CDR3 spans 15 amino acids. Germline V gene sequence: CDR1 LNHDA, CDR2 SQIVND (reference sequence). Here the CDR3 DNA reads TGTGCCAGTAGTATGGATCGTCTCTATAATTCACCCCTCCACTTT. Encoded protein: CASSMDRLYNSPLHF.